This T cell receptor (beta chain) was recovered during a study of blood T cell repertoires in COVID-19. TCRdb's copy holds only in-frame clones and misses some; the assay was immunoSEQ multiplex PCR. Of 95,000 or so clones in the sample, about four fifths were seen once. Sequencing input: peripheral blood. The sequence was obtained from a human donor in a cohort sampled during active COVID-19.

The CDR3 loop is CASSIGILAGGQETQYF. CDR3 nucleotides: TGTGCCAGTAGTATAGGTATACTAGCGGGGGGCCAAGAGACCCAGTACTTC. The rearrangement uses TRBV19 and TRBJ2-5; 12 bases line up with TRBD2. V lost 1 base, J lost 1 base, and 4 bases stayed unmatched. This CDR3 contains 17 residues. CDR1 and CDR2 (germline): LNHDA, SQIVND (reference sequence).